The T cell receptor (beta chain) under discussion was sequenced for a study of T cell repertoires in cytomegalovirus infection. On the study more broadly: In the study, CMV epitopes included recently identified HLA-C-restricted and well-studied HLA-B-restricted ones.

TCRdb ran MiXCR on the reads and lists one entry per CDR3 protein. The table records some 900,000 distinct CDR3 sequences, approximately 30% of them present only once. This clonotype was detected only once. The antigen is not known. Sequenced material: cultured CD8+ T cells from PBMCs, taken from culture after CMV antigen stimulation. The source of this sequence is a human donor in good health (CMV status not recorded). Some clones in this sample may be carry-over from other donors' samples.

In DNA form, the CDR3 reads TGTGCCAGCAGTTATAGGCTCTCCTATAATTCACCCCTCCACTTT. Translating gives CASSYRLSYNSPLHF. The chain is built from TRBV27 and TRBJ1-6; D call uncertain. This CDR3 region has 15 residues. Deletions cut 4 bases from V and 0 bases from J, with 7 bases between. Germline V CDR1 and CDR2: MNHEY, SMNVEV (reference sequence).